Sequencing of this T cell receptor (beta chain) was carried out in a study of T cell repertoires in cytomegalovirus infection. Background on the study: Public TCR beta signatures indicated both CMV infection and matching HLA type. Study-level findings and limits: The response measured ex vivo was dominated by TCR beta clonotypes (HLA-C-restricted and CMV-specific). The cumulative frequency of public TCR beta families identified carriers of CMV plus the relevant HLA.

This clonotype has ten or more counts. Its specificity is unknown. The CDR3 is 14 amino acids. Trimming cost V 6 bases and J 4 bases, with 13 bases left between them. MiXCR, applied by TCRdb to the reads, yields one record per CDR3 protein. The sample gives under 350,000 distinct CDR3 sequences, approximately 8.9% of which show up once; around 2.5% is in the top ten. The gene calls are TRBV12-3 or TRBV12-4 and TRBJ1-5; perhaps TRBD1 as D (6 bases). The source material was PBMCs. This clonotype was obtained from a human donor in good health (CMV status not recorded). Some clones in this sample may be carry-over from other donors' samples. The CDR3 sequence is CASRSDSRNQPQHF. The CDR3, as DNA: TGTGCCAGCAGATCGGACAGTCGGAATCAGCCCCAGCATTTT.